The 2 T cell receptor beta chains below were found in one sample sequenced in a study of blood T cells in healthy people across ages. A second PCR, run for roughly 7 to 12 cycles, used a sample-barcoded 5' primer plus a J-beta primer mix. TCRdb analysed the 5' RACE reads with MiXCR anew, one entry per CDR3 protein. The profile shows about 1.4 million distinct CDR3 sequences, roughly 60% of them singletons. Sequenced material: blood. These receptors originate from a man between 18 and 35 years old in good health.

This clonotype was observed a few times. The V call is TRBV20-1, the J call TRBJ2-7; the D gene could be TRBD1 or TRBD2 (7 bases each). This CDR3 comprises 14 residues. Germline CDR1 reads DFQATT; CDR2 reads SNEGSKA (reference sequence). V shed 3 bases and J shed 1 base, with 13 bases lying between them. The DNA for the CDR3 is TGCAGTGCTAGGGGCAGGGGGGGATCCTACGAGCAGTACTTC. This gives the protein CSARGRGGSYEQYF.

This rearrangement joins TRBV27 to TRBJ1-2; 7 positions match TRBD1. Germline V lookup: CDR1 MNHEY, CDR2 SMNVEV (reference sequence). This CDR3 comprises 14 residues. V was clipped by 4 bases and J by 3 bases; unmatched bases: 5. The CDR3, as DNA: TGTGCCAGCAGTTCCACCGGGACAGACTATGGCTACACCTTC. Its protein product is CASSSTGTDYGYTF.